This T cell receptor beta chain was documented in a study of breast tumors, draining lymph nodes, adjacent tissues. The lymph nodes were axillary draining lymph nodes from breast cancer patients. This clonotype was picked up many times. CDR1 MNHEY and CDR2 SMNVEV come from the germline V gene (reference sequence). V dropped 5 bases and J dropped 6; count of bases not matched to a gene: 8. This CDR3 has 15 residues. MiXCR was run by TCRdb on the multiplex PCR reads, yielding one entry per CDR3 protein. The table includes some 150,000 distinct CDR3 sequences, about a fifth detected once. V and J are TRBV27 and TRBJ2-2, with TRBD2 matching 8 bases. The sequence was collected from a female donor with breast cancer. Some clones in this sample may be carry-over from other donors' samples. Sequencing was performed on axillary lymph node tissue. The CDR3 DNA reads as TGTGCCAGCAGTCACAAAGCGGGAGTGGCCGGGGAGCTGTTTTTT. Residues: CASSHKAGVAGELFF.